Following are 22 T cell receptor beta chains from one sample sequenced in a study of T cells in Graves' hyperthyroidism and ophthalmopathy. Amplified regions were TCR beta CDR3 sequences from RNA transcripts. HTBI primers drove first-round RT-PCR of the TCR CDR3. TCRdb re-analysed the multiplex PCR reads in MiXCR, keeping a single row per CDR3 protein. The table lists roughly 600,000 distinct CDR3 sequences, approximately 15% of them singletons, with under 15% in the top ten. Sequenced sample: blood. The receptors shown here come from a woman in her forties or fifties with Graves' ophthalmopathy.

This clonotype was found many times. The CDR3 coding sequence is TGTGCCAGCAGTGAAGCGGGACTAGTCTACGAGCAGTACTTC. Amino acids: CASSEAGLVYEQYF. V and J are TRBV6-1 and TRBJ2-7; 8 nucleotides match TRBD2. The length of the CDR3 is 14 residues. From germline, CDR1 is MNHNS and CDR2 SASEGT. V was pared by 0 bases and J by 3 bases, with 1 base of the junction left unmatched.

This clonotype was counted between two and nine times. The rearrangement joins TRBV30 to TRBJ2-3, with TRBD2 matching over 7 bases. V shed 4 bases, J shed 8 bases, and the junction held 6 bases outside the gene matches. Germline V gene data show CDR1 as GTSNPN and CDR2 as SVGIG (reference sequence). The CDR3 consists of 12 residues. This CDR3 reads CAWTSGAGTQYF. The CDR3 DNA is TGTGCCTGGACTAGCGGCGCCGGTACGCAGTATTTT. Looking up the rest from reference TRBV30 and TRBJ2-3 gives the full variable domain: SQTIHQWPATLVQPVGSPLSLECTVEGTSNPNLYWYRQAAGRGLQLLFYSVGIGQISSEVPQNLSASRPQDRQFILSSKKLLLSDSGFYLCAWTSGAGTQYFGPGTRLTVL.

In its sample, this clonotype was seen many times. The rearrangement links TRBV28 to TRBJ1-5; 10 bases line up with TRBD1. The CDR3 extends over 16 amino acids. V dropped 6 bases and J dropped 4; count of bases not matched to a gene: 9. Germline CDR1 is MDHEN and CDR2 is SYDVKM. DNA for the CDR3: TGTGCCAGCAGGGTCAGAGGACAGGGGGGAAATCAGCCCCAGCATTTT. This codes for CASRVRGQGGNQPQHF.

This clonotype was seen more than once but under ten times. V is TRBV18 and J is TRBJ2-7; 10 bases are a match to TRBD1. The CDR3 runs 15 residues. Looked up from germline, CDR1 is KGHSH and CDR2 is LQKENI. V gave up 3 bases and J gave up 2 bases; unmatched junction bases: 4. CDR3 sequence reads: CASSPGQGPTYEQYF. In nucleotides, the CDR3 is TGTGCCAGCTCACCGGGACAGGGGCCCACCTACGAGCAGTACTTC.

This clonotype was counted many times. This chain uses TRBV11-2 with TRBJ2-7; D is possibly TRBD1 or TRBD2 (5 bases each). Germline values: CDR1 SGHAT, CDR2 FQNNGV. Between the trimmed V and J ends, which lost 6 bases and 2 bases, there was a span of 11 bases. The CDR3 is made up of 13 amino acids. The CDR3 here is CASRWDPTYEQYF. The CDR3 nucleotides read TGTGCCAGCAGATGGGACCCGACCTACGAGCAGTACTTC.

J is TRBJ1-5 and V is TRBV2; 9 bases are a match to TRBD1. The junction had 15 bases not matched to a gene; V was cut back by 6 bases and J by 0 bases. The CDR3 has 19 amino acids. Germline CDR1 and CDR2: SNHLY and FYNNEI. This chain's CDR3 is CASSRTGGGGSYSNQPQHF. CDR3 in DNA: TGTGCCAGCAGCCGAACAGGGGGCGGAGGTAGCTATAGCAATCAGCCCCAGCATTTT. Drawing the rest from reference TRBV2 and TRBJ1-5, the complete variable domain is EPEVTQTPSHQVTQMGQEVILRCVPISNHLYFYWYRQILGQKVEFLVSFYNNEISEKSEIFDDQFSVERPDGSNFTLKIRSTKLEDSAMYFCASSRTGGGGSYSNQPQHFGDGTRLSIL.

This clonotype has only a few counts. As DNA, the CDR3 is TGTGCCAGTAGTATGGGGAGAGGGGTCAACGTTGTTGAGACCCAGTACTTC. Translated, it gives CASSMGRGVNVVETQYF. The genes are TRBV19 and TRBJ2-5; TRBD1 or TRBD2 may be the D gene (5 bases each). Germline CDR1 is LNHDA and CDR2 is SQIVND (reference sequence). Trimming took 3 bases from V and 5 from J, leaving 22 bases between them. This CDR3 is built from 17 residues.

The sample holds a few counts of this clonotype. This chain links TRBV6-2 or TRBV6-3 with TRBJ2-1, with TRBD1 identical over 10 bases. The CDR3 consists of 17 residues. Trimming removed 0 bases from V and 7 bases from J; junction bases left unmatched: 9. Germline CDR1 MNHEY, CDR2 SVGEGT. The CDR3 coding sequence is TGTGCCAGCAGTTACTCGCCCCGGGACAGGGGCGGTAATGAGCAGTTCTTC. Translating it yields CASSYSPRDRGGNEQFF.

V is TRBV5-1 and J is TRBJ2-5; 7 bases match TRBD1. The CDR3 has 15 amino acids. The germline V gene encodes CDR1 SGHRS and CDR2 YFSETQ. The junction had 8 bases not matched to a gene; V was cut back by 1 base and J by 5 bases. CDR3 coding DNA: TGCGCCAGCAGCTTGTCGCCAGGGGGTGAGGAGACCCAGTACTTC. Its translation: CASSLSPGGEETQYF.

This clonotype was seen ten or more times. In DNA, the CDR3 is TGTGCCAGCCGGGGACAGGGGGCGCAGTCGGTCGGCGAGCAGTACTTC. It specifies CASRGQGAQSVGEQYF. This chain connects TRBV27 to TRBJ2-7; 12 nucleotides align to TRBD1. Germline CDR1 is MNHEY and CDR2 is SMNVEV (reference sequence). The V and J ends lost 8 bases and 6 bases, in that order; junction bases with no gene match: 14. CDR3 length: 16 amino acids.

There are a few counts of this clonotype. The V and J genes are TRBV11-2 and TRBJ2-7, with D hard to call. V was trimmed by 2 bases and J by 7 bases, leaving 18 bases between them. Per the germline V gene, CDR1 is SGHAT and CDR2 is FQNNGV. This CDR3 is built from 15 residues. Here the CDR3 DNA reads TGTGCCAGCAGCTTACAAGGACCCATAGGAGAGGAGCAGTACTTC. The encoded protein is CASSLQGPIGEEQYF.

This clonotype appeared many times. V is TRBV24-1 and J is TRBJ2-2, with D maybe TRBD1 (5 bases). Germline loops: CDR1 KGHDR, CDR2 SFDVKD. V was clipped by 1 base and J by 5 bases, with 7 bases between them. This CDR3 region has 14 residues. As DNA, the CDR3 is TGTGCCACCAGTGATTTCAGGGATACCGGGGAGCTGTTTTTT. It codes for CATSDFRDTGELFF.

Ten or more counts support this clonotype. The chain combines TRBV4-2 with TRBJ2-1; a possible D gene is TRBD2 (6 bases). V lost 0 bases and J lost 10, with 10 bases in between. There are 13 residues in the CDR3. Germline CDR1 is LGHNA and CDR2 is YNFKEQ. The CDR3 DNA reads as TGTGCCAGCAGCCAAGATAGCGGCCCGGAGCAGTTCTTC. This translates into CASSQDSGPEQFF.

The rearrangement joins TRBV20-1 to TRBJ1-2; D might be TRBD1 (6 bases). This CDR3 has 12 residues. The germline CDR1 and CDR2 sequences are DFQATT and SNEGSKA (reference sequence). V was cut by 5 bases and J by 8 bases, with 15 bases left in between. CDR3 sequence reads: CSAVRGSSGYTF. CDR3 in DNA: TGCAGTGCTGTCAGGGGATCGAGCGGCTACACCTTC.

The rearrangement links TRBV6-1 to TRBJ2-2, with D uncertain. V was shortened by 7 bases and J by 6 bases, with 9 bases between the two germline ends. CDR1 is MNHNS, CDR2 SASEGT, per germline. This CDR3 contains 12 residues. CDR3 DNA sequence: TGTGCCAGCATCTCTGCCGCCGGGGAGCTGTTTTTT. Its protein is CASISAAGELFF.

This chain joins TRBV24-1 and TRBJ2-1; 10 positions match TRBD1. The CDR3 extends over 19 amino acids. The V gene end was trimmed by 8 bases and the J gene end by 0 bases; junction bases not matched to a gene: 15. The germline CDR1 and CDR2 sequences are KGHDR and SFDVKD. The CDR3 here is CATTKTGGTGTSSYNEQFF. The DNA for the CDR3 is TGTGCCACCACCAAGACAGGGGGCACCGGGACTAGCTCCTACAATGAGCAGTTCTTC.

This sequence joins TRBV7-9 and TRBJ2-2, with D perhaps matching TRBD1 (5 bases). V was cut by 5 bases and J by 17 bases, with 18 bases left in between. In germline, CDR1 is SEHNR, CDR2 FQNEAQ (reference sequence). There are 12 residues in the CDR3. The chain's CDR3 is CASSLTDTIPFF. The CDR3 DNA follows: TGTGCCAGCAGCCTAACGGACACAATCCCATTTTTT.

The J gene is TRBJ2-5, the V gene TRBV28; 7 nucleotides align to TRBD1. V lost 7 bases and J lost 9; bases outside the gene matches: 11. The CDR3 extends over 13 amino acids. Germline CDR1 reads MDHEN; CDR2 reads SYDVKM. CDR3 sequence (DNA): TGTGCCAGCACCTCGGGACAGAGGGAAGCCCAGTACTTC. This encodes CASTSGQREAQYF.

There are a few counts of this clonotype. A much larger clone differs by one base, so this may be a read error. CDR3 sequence: CASSFMPGRSYNEQFF. DNA for the CDR3: TGTGCCAGCAGCTTTATGCCCGGCAGGTCCTACAATGAGCAGTTCTTC. The chain uses TRBV7-8 and TRBJ2-1; D remains ambiguous. This CDR3 has 16 residues. Trimming removed 3 bases from V and 1 base from J, with 13 bases in between. Germline V lookup: CDR1 SGHVS, CDR2 FQNEAQ.

In its sample, this clonotype was seen many times. Compared with germline, one end of the junction differs, possibly owing to a read error. In DNA, the CDR3 is TGTGCCAGCAGCTTAGGGGACACTGAAGCTTTCTTT. This gives the protein CASSLGDTEAFF. This chain links TRBV5-1 with TRBJ1-1, with D maybe TRBD1 (5 bases). CDR1 SGHRS and CDR2 YFSETQ come from the germline V gene. This CDR3 is 12 amino acids long.

This clonotype came up many times. The chain links TRBV7-2 to TRBJ2-1, with TRBD1 as a possible D gene (5 bases). The V and J ends lost 2 bases and 4 bases respectively, with 12 bases between them. Germline V gene sequence: CDR1 SGHTA, CDR2 FQGNSA. The CDR3 totals 15 residues. In DNA form, the CDR3 reads TGTGCCAGCAGCTTATTCCAGGGTGGTTACAATGAGCAGTTCTTC. Residues: CASSLFQGGYNEQFF. Looking up the rest from reference TRBV7-2 and TRBJ2-1 gives the full variable domain: GAGVSQSPSNKVTEKGKDVELRCDPISGHTALYWYRQSLGQGLEFLIYFQGNSAPDKSGLPSDRFSAERTGGSVSTLTIQRTQQEDSAVYLCASSLFQGGYNEQFFGPGTRLTVL.

This clonotype appeared a few times. The genes are TRBV29-1 and TRBJ1-3; D remains ambiguous. V lost 4 bases and J lost 0, with 10 bases in between. CDR3 length equals 14 residues. The germline gives CDR1 SQVTM, CDR2 ANQGSEA. The CDR3 reads CSVGLRLSGNTIYF. CDR3 bases: TGCAGCGTTGGCCTCAGGCTCTCTGGAAACACCATATATTTT.